These 30 T cell receptor beta chains share one sample of origin, sequenced in a study of T cell changes during pregnancy in multiple sclerosis. TCRdb's table, derived via immunoSEQ multiplex PCR, lists solely in-frame clones and lacks some. Among under 50,000 clones listed, 90% were seen once. Sequenced here: CD4+ T cells from peripheral blood mononuclear cells, sampled in the first trimester of pregnancy. The receptors derive from a female donor in good health, enrolled as a control in a pregnancy study.

The chain joins TRBV7-2 to TRBJ2-3; D may be TRBD2 (5 bases). V was pared by 5 bases and J by 6 bases, with 12 bases between. Germline lookup yields CDR1 SGHTA and CDR2 FQGNSA. The CDR3 contains 13 residues. Written as DNA, the CDR3 is TGTGCCAGCAGCCTGGAGGCGGCGGATACGCAGTATTTT. This sequence encodes CASSLEAADTQYF. The full variable domain, with the rest looked up from reference TRBV7-2 and TRBJ2-3, is GAGVSQSPSNKVTEKGKDVELRCDPISGHTALYWYRQSLGQGLEFLIYFQGNSAPDKSGLPSDRFSAERTGGSVSTLTIQRTQQEDSAVYLCASSLEAADTQYFGPGTRLTVL.

Worth noting for this clone: Compared with germline, one end of the junction differs, possibly owing to a read error. V gene TRBV7-2 combines with J gene TRBJ1-2, with 7 bases that match TRBD1. CDR1 and CDR2 (germline): SGHTA, FQGNSA. This CDR3 is built from 13 residues. Here the CDR3 DNA reads TGTGCCAGCAGCTTGATCCCAGGGGGACATTCATTCTTC. Its protein product is CASSLIPGGHSFF.

This clone appeared once. V and J are TRBV7-9 and TRBJ1-1; the D gene is possibly TRBD1 (5 bases). The germline CDR1 and CDR2 sequences are SEHNR and FQNEAQ (reference sequence). V lost 3 bases and J lost 5, with 10 bases in between. The CDR3 extends over 13 amino acids. This chain's CDR3 is CASSFGGGTEAFF. CDR3 coding DNA: TGTGCCAGCAGCTTTGGGGGGGGGACTGAAGCTTTCTTT.

The V call is TRBV5-6, the J call TRBJ2-5, with D uncertain. Germline CDR1 and CDR2: SGHDT and YYEEEE. This CDR3 region has 13 residues. V was clipped by 0 bases and J by 7 bases, with 10 bases between them. The CDR3 here is CASSLVSSGTQYF. The CDR3 nucleotides read TGTGCCAGCAGCTTGGTTAGTTCGGGGACCCAGTACTTC.

The genes are TRBV7-2 and TRBJ1-5; no clear D gene. The V gene lost 4 bases and the J gene lost 4 bases, with 11 bases spanning the gap. Per germline, CDR1 SGHTA and CDR2 FQGNSA. This CDR3 contains 14 residues. The chain's CDR3 is CASSSQAGNQPQHF. As DNA, the CDR3 is TGTGCCAGCAGCTCACAAGCGGGAAATCAGCCCCAGCATTTT. The full variable domain, its missing parts supplied by reference TRBV7-2 and TRBJ1-5, is GAGVSQSPSNKVTEKGKDVELRCDPISGHTALYWYRQSLGQGLEFLIYFQGNSAPDKSGLPSDRFSAERTGGSVSTLTIQRTQQEDSAVYLCASSSQAGNQPQHFGDGTRLSIL.

The chain combines TRBV5-1 with TRBJ2-5; 8 positions match TRBD1. CDR1 SGHRS and CDR2 YFSETQ come from the germline V gene. CDR3 length equals 14 residues. J gave up 5 bases and V 4 bases, and 7 bases lay outside the gene matches. The CDR3 DNA reads TGCGCCAGCAGCCCAGGGACAGGCGGGGAGACCCAGTACTTC. Translated: CASSPGTGGETQYF.

The rearrangement joins TRBV5-1 to TRBJ2-5; 10 bases are a match to TRBD2. Germline loops: CDR1 SGHRS, CDR2 YFSETQ. The CDR3 has 14 residues. The trim removed 5 bases at V and 5 bases at J, leaving 6 bases unmatched. CDR3 coding DNA: TGCGCCAGCAGTAGCGGGGGGCCGGGGGAGACCCAGTACTTC. Translating gives CASSSGGPGETQYF.

The chain joins TRBV25-1 to TRBJ1-2; D unresolved. Germline V gene data show CDR1 as MGHDK and CDR2 as SYGVNS. V was cut by 5 bases and J by 2 bases, with 9 bases left in between. The CDR3 is 13 amino acids. The DNA for the CDR3 is TGTGCCAGCAGTCCCAACAAGAACTATGGCTACACCTTC. Translated: CASSPNKNYGYTF.

The chain uses TRBV18 and TRBJ1-3; D uncertain. The germline V and J ends were trimmed by 4 bases and 0 bases, with 16 bases remaining between them. Germline V gene sequence: CDR1 KGHSH, CDR2 LQKENI. This CDR3 spans 17 amino acids. CDR3: CASSLSTGRSSGNTIYF. CDR3 sequence (DNA): TGTGCCAGCTCACTATCAACCGGGAGAAGCTCTGGAAACACCATATATTTT.

The chain uses TRBV5-4 and TRBJ2-2, with D perhaps TRBD1 (5 bases). V was shortened by 1 base and J by 5 bases, with 9 bases between the two germline ends. CDR1 and CDR2 (germline): SGHNT, YYREEE (reference sequence). The length of the CDR3 is 14 residues. The CDR3 here is CASSLLQGTGELFF. The CDR3 coding sequence is TGTGCCAGCAGCTTGCTGCAGGGTACCGGGGAGCTGTTTTTT.

V is TRBV7-2 and J is TRBJ1-2; 10 bases align to TRBD1. This CDR3 has 15 amino acids. CDR1 is SGHTA, CDR2 FQGNSA, per germline. Trimming cost V 5 bases and J 4 bases; bases outside gene matches: 7. DNA of the CDR3: TGTGCCAGCAGCCTGGAGGGGACAGGGGCCTATGGCTACACCTTC. Amino acids: CASSLEGTGAYGYTF.

The chain carries TRBV2 and TRBJ1-1, with 7 bases aligning to TRBD1. The V gene's germline CDR1 is SNHLY and CDR2 FYNNEI. Trimming cost V 6 bases and J 1 base; bases outside gene matches: 8. This CDR3 comprises 15 residues. The chain's CDR3 is CASSRQGHGNTEAFF. As DNA, the CDR3 is TGTGCCAGCAGCCGACAGGGACATGGGAACACTGAAGCTTTCTTT.

V gene TRBV9 combines with J gene TRBJ2-2; 7 bases agree with TRBD1. V was pared by 3 bases and J by 1 base, with 3 bases of the junction left unmatched. The CDR3 covers 15 residues. CDR1 and CDR2 (germline): SGDLS, YYNGEE. The CDR3 is CASSAGGKNTGELFF. For the CDR3, the DNA is TGTGCCAGCAGCGCAGGGGGAAAGAACACCGGGGAGCTGTTTTTT.

The chain is built from TRBV5-5 and TRBJ1-2, with TRBD1 identical over 9 bases. CDR3 size: 12 residues. Germline loops: CDR1 SGHKS, CDR2 YYEKEE (reference sequence). The trim removed 4 bases at V and 12 bases at J, leaving 7 bases unmatched. The CDR3 DNA follows: TGTGCCAGCAGCCTACACACAGGGGGCAACACCTTC. This codes for CASSLHTGGNTF.

The rearrangement links TRBV7-2 to TRBJ1-5; weak D call: TRBD1 (6 bases). V was pared by 5 bases and J by 1 base, with 12 bases between. CDR1 is SGHTA and CDR2 is FQGNSA in the germline V gene. The CDR3 length is 15 residues. The CDR3 protein is CASSLTGFSNQPQHF. CDR3 sequence (DNA): TGTGCCAGCAGCCTTACAGGGTTCAGCAATCAGCCCCAGCATTTT. Drawing the rest from reference TRBV7-2 and TRBJ1-5, the complete variable domain is GAGVSQSPSNKVTEKGKDVELRCDPISGHTALYWYRQSLGQGLEFLIYFQGNSAPDKSGLPSDRFSAERTGGSVSTLTIQRTQQEDSAVYLCASSLTGFSNQPQHFGDGTRLSIL.

The V call is TRBV19, the J call TRBJ1-6; D not resolved. This CDR3 region has 14 residues. Germline CDR1 is LNHDA and CDR2 is SQIVND (reference sequence). V dropped 5 bases and J dropped 7 bases, with 12 bases sitting between them. The CDR3 DNA reads as TGTGCCAGTAGTGTACGGGTTGGCAATTCACCCCTCCACTTT. It translates to CASSVRVGNSPLHF.

The rearrangement uses TRBV6-5 and TRBJ2-1; D is unclear. The CDR3 has 13 residues. V was trimmed by 2 bases and J by 8 bases, leaving 10 bases between them. Germline-derived CDR1 and CDR2 are MNHEY and SVGAGI. The CDR3 DNA reads TGTGCCAGCAGTTACAGGTATGGAGATGAGCAGTTCTTC. This sequence encodes CASSYRYGDEQFF.

The chain carries TRBV7-3 and TRBJ2-3; the D is unclear. The CDR3 has 13 amino acids. CDR1 and CDR2 from the germline V gene are SGHTA and FQGTGA. Trimming shortened V by 7 bases and J by 5 bases, and 13 bases separated the two germline ends. CDR3 amino acids: CASTPTPGDTQYF. DNA of the CDR3: TGTGCCAGCACTCCCACCCCGGGAGATACGCAGTATTTT.

The chain employs TRBV28 and TRBJ1-2; D is unresolved. This CDR3 has 13 residues. Trimming took off 2 bases at V and 0 bases at J, with 4 bases between the two ends. CDR1 is MDHEN, CDR2 SYDVKM, per germline. The CDR3 sequence: CASSLTANYGYTF. For the CDR3, the DNA is TGTGCCAGCAGTTTAACAGCTAACTATGGCTACACCTTC.

The rearrangement uses TRBV7-2 and TRBJ2-7; possibly TRBD1 for D (7 bases). The CDR3 extends over 14 amino acids. V lost 3 bases and J 7 bases, leaving 16 bases between the germline ends. Germline CDR1 and CDR2: SGHTA and FQGNSA. The CDR3 protein is CASSFGGGSREQYF. CDR3 nucleotide sequence: TGTGCCAGCAGCTTCGGAGGGGGCTCTAGGGAGCAGTACTTC.

Concerning this clone itself: The conserved closing phenylalanine or tryptophan is absent in this CDR3, likely reflecting a read error. V usage is TRBV7-9 and J usage is TRBJ2-7; the D gene is possibly TRBD2 (5 bases). The V gene lost 5 bases and the J gene lost 3 bases, with 8 bases spanning the gap. The CDR3 contains 12 residues. Germline CDR1 and CDR2: SEHNR and FQNEAQ (reference sequence). CDR3 coding DNA: TGTGCCAGCAGCCCCGGGATCTACGAGCAGTACCTC. It encodes CASSPGIYEQYL.

The rearrangement uses TRBV6-1 and TRBJ2-2; weak D call: TRBD1 (6 bases). Germline V gene data show CDR1 as MNHNS and CDR2 as SASEGT. The CDR3 is made up of 14 amino acids. Trimming removed 7 bases at V and 4 bases at J, with 13 bases between. The CDR3 DNA reads as TGTGCCAGCAAGTGGGGGCATAGCACCGGGGAGCTGTTTTTT. As protein: CASKWGHSTGELFF.

The rearrangement uses TRBV19 and TRBJ2-6; TRBD2 might be the D (6 bases). This CDR3 spans 15 amino acids. V shed 3 bases and J shed 2 bases, with 8 bases lying between them. Germline CDR1 and CDR2: LNHDA and SQIVND (reference sequence). DNA for the CDR3: TGTGCCAGTAGTATGGGAGGTACTGGGGCCAACGTCCTGACTTTC. Amino acid sequence: CASSMGGTGANVLTF.

The chain combines TRBV5-8 with TRBJ2-3; 10 nucleotides line up with TRBD1. V was pared by 4 bases and J by 0 bases, with 2 bases of the junction left unmatched. This CDR3 comprises 15 residues. Germline V gives CDR1 SGHTS, CDR2 YDEGEE. The CDR3: CASSRQGASTDTQYF. CDR3 DNA sequence: TGTGCCAGCAGCCGACAGGGGGCTAGCACAGATACGCAGTATTTT.

V and J are TRBV5-1 and TRBJ2-1; a weak D match, TRBD2 (5 bases). Germline V gene data show CDR1 as SGHRS and CDR2 as YFSETQ. This CDR3 has 18 residues. The germline V and J ends were trimmed by 1 base and 0 bases, with 17 bases remaining between them. CDR3 amino acids: CASSLLVLGTSSYNEQFF. CDR3 DNA: TGCGCCAGCAGCTTGTTAGTTTTGGGTACTAGCTCCTACAATGAGCAGTTCTTC.

This chain connects TRBV5-1 to TRBJ2-2, with D perhaps TRBD2 (6 bases). The V and J ends lost 4 bases and 6 bases respectively, with 16 bases between them. The CDR3 sequence is 15 residues long. CDR1 is SGHRS and CDR2 is YFSETQ in the germline V gene. CDR3 sequence (DNA): TGCGCCAGCAGCCAAAGATCGGGGGTTGCCGGGGAGCTGTTTTTT. The encoded protein is CASSQRSGVAGELFF.

This clone was found once. The rearrangement links TRBV28 to TRBJ1-2; TRBD1 agrees at 7 bases. Germline trimming cut 5 bases from V and 5 bases from J; bases unmatched to any gene: 8. Germline V CDR1 and CDR2: MDHEN, SYDVKM. The CDR3 totals 14 residues. The CDR3 DNA reads as TGTGCCAGCAGTCCCCAGGGGGTTAGGTATGGCTACACCTTC. Translating gives CASSPQGVRYGYTF.

This chain joins TRBV20-1 and TRBJ2-2; D gene ambiguous. The V gene's germline CDR1 is DFQATT and CDR2 SNEGSKA (reference sequence). V gave up 6 bases and J gave up 7 bases, with 9 bases separating them. This CDR3 is 11 amino acids long. The CDR3, as DNA: TGCAGTGCCGGAAGAGGCGGGGAGCTGTTTTTT. Residues: CSAGRGGELFF.

V gene TRBV6-6 combines with J gene TRBJ1-1, with D possibly matching TRBD1 (6 bases). Trimming removed 2 bases from V and 1 base from J, with 14 bases in between. CDR3 length: 16 amino acids. The germline gives CDR1 MNHNY, CDR2 SVGAGI (reference sequence). In nucleotides, the CDR3 is TGTGCCAGCAGTTACCCCGGGACAAGGAGGAACACTGAAGCTTTCTTT. It translates to CASSYPGTRRNTEAFF.

V gene TRBV7-9 combines with J gene TRBJ1-3, with D possibly matching TRBD1 (6 bases). Trimming removed 1 base from V and 10 bases from J, with 17 bases in between. The CDR3 has 15 amino acids. Germline assignment: CDR1 SEHNR and CDR2 FQNEAQ (reference sequence). The CDR3 DNA is TGTGCCAGCAGCTTAGAGACAGGTGGAAGAGCGACCATATATTTT. It is translated as CASSLETGGRATIYF.